A single sample gave rise to the 14 T cell receptor beta chains below, sequenced in a study of T-cell memory formation after mild COVID-19. One entry per CDR3 protein, called by TCRdb with MiXCR from the 5' RACE reads. The repertoire holds 210,000 or so distinct CDR3 sequences, with under 12% as singletons. The sequencing input was PBMCs or a T cell subset sorted from them (not recorded which). These receptors were collected from a man between 18 and 35 years old who had mild COVID-19 (a few samples of this study predate the infection). Cell type and time point are not known.

The chain joins TRBV24-1 to TRBJ2-5; tentatively, D is TRBD1 (5 bases). The germline V gene has CDR1 KGHDR and CDR2 SFDVKD. The CDR3 runs to 17 residues. The V end lost 3 bases, the J end lost 1 base, and 17 bases lay between the germline ends. CDR3 bases: TGTGCCACCAGTGATCGCGCCCAGGACACCGGCCAAGAGACCCAGTACTTC. Translated, it gives CATSDRAQDTGQETQYF.

This sequence joins TRBV7-6 and TRBJ2-1; 12 bases line up with TRBD2. V lost 4 bases to trimming and J lost 3 bases; unmatched junction nucleotides: 1. The germline gives CDR1 SGHVS, CDR2 FNYEAQ. The CDR3 length is 15 residues. CDR3 sequence reads: CASSSSGGVYNEQFF. CDR3 in DNA: TGTGCCAGCAGCTCTAGCGGGGGGGTCTACAATGAGCAGTTCTTC.

This clonotype was found many times. This rearrangement joins TRBV3-1 to TRBJ1-2, with 7 bases matching TRBD1. The CDR3 extends over 13 amino acids. Germline lookup yields CDR1 LGHDT and CDR2 YNNKEL (reference sequence). The V segment lost 3 bases and the J segment 4 bases; nucleotides outside the gene matches: 2. CDR3 nucleotide sequence: TGTGCCAGCAGCCAGGGACAGAGCTATGGCTACACCTTC. Translation gives CASSQGQSYGYTF.

V is TRBV28 and J is TRBJ1-1; D possibly corresponds to TRBD1 (6 bases). CDR3 length: 13 amino acids. Deletions cut 6 bases from V and 3 bases from J, with 11 bases between. The germline CDR1 and CDR2 sequences are MDHEN and SYDVKM. The CDR3 protein is CASRVHRDTEAFF. As DNA, the CDR3 is TGTGCCAGCAGGGTTCACAGGGACACTGAAGCTTTCTTT.

The chain carries TRBV10-3 and TRBJ2-4; D possibly corresponds to TRBD2 (5 bases). CDR3 length equals 16 residues. CDR1 and CDR2 from the germline V gene are ENHRY and SYGVKD. Trimming took 0 bases from V and 8 from J, leaving 17 bases between them. Here the CDR3 DNA reads TGTGCCATCAGTGAGTCGACTCTGGGTCTAGCAGACATTCAGTACTTC. Translating it yields CAISESTLGLADIQYF.

V gene TRBV23-1 combines with J gene TRBJ2-2, with TRBD1 identical over 7 bases. TRBV23-1 is sorted into the ORF group, with uncertain function. The CDR3 contains 11 residues. The junction had 5 bases not matched to a gene; V was cut back by 8 bases and J by 11 bases. CDR3 amino acids: CASSTGFELFF. The CDR3 DNA sequence: TGCGCCAGCTCGACAGGGTTCGAGCTGTTTTTT.

This clonotype was counted a few times. The chain is built from TRBV4-2 and TRBJ1-2; TRBD1 aligns across 8 bases. The V segment lost 3 bases and the J segment 6 bases; nucleotides outside the gene matches: 3. The CDR3 covers 13 residues. Germline V CDR1 and CDR2: LGHNA, YNFKEQ. CDR3: CASSHTDRDGYTF. The DNA for the CDR3 is TGTGCCAGCAGCCACACGGACAGGGATGGCTACACCTTC.

This clonotype was found a few times. The rearrangement uses TRBV15 and TRBJ1-3; D is unresolved. This CDR3 is 15 amino acids long. Germline V gene data show CDR1 as LNHNV and CDR2 as YYDKDF (reference sequence). V was clipped by 0 bases and J by 2 bases, with 8 bases between them. The CDR3 DNA reads TGTGCCACCAGCAGAGATATAGGTCCTGGAAACACCATATATTTT. Protein sequence: CATSRDIGPGNTIYF.

This clonotype was seen a handful of times. The chain combines TRBV5-1 with TRBJ1-1; 8 bases agree with TRBD1. The germline V gene encodes CDR1 SGHRS and CDR2 YFSETQ. J was trimmed by 1 base and V by 6 bases; bases with no gene match: 5. The CDR3 spans 14 residues. CDR3 coding DNA: TGCGCCAGCACCCAGGGGGCGGCGAACACTGAAGCTTTCTTT. This encodes CASTQGAANTEAFF.

This clonotype has a handful of counts. This chain connects TRBV6-1 to TRBJ1-2; TRBD1 matches 7 bases. The V and J ends lost 10 bases and 4 bases, in that order; junction bases with no gene match: 12. CDR1 and CDR2 (germline): MNHNS, SASEGT. The CDR3 consists of 14 residues. CDR3 amino acids: CATGQVGVTYGYTF. CDR3 in DNA: TGTGCCACCGGACAGGTGGGGGTTACCTATGGCTACACCTTC.

The table lists this clonotype with a few counts. V usage is TRBV11-2 and J usage is TRBJ2-5; D is uncertain. The V end was cut by 3 bases, the J end by 9 bases, with 11 bases between. Germline V CDR1 and CDR2: SGHAT, FQNNGV. The CDR3 contains 12 residues. CDR3 in DNA: TGTGCCAGCAGCTTCATCAGTTCGGCCCAGTACTTC. It encodes CASSFISSAQYF.

In DNA, the CDR3 is TGCGCCAGCAGCGTGATTCCAGGGGGAGCTGAAGCTTTCTTT. Translating it yields CASSVIPGGAEAFF. The V call is TRBV5-1, the J call TRBJ1-1; the match to TRBD1 covers 7 bases. This CDR3 has 14 residues. V shed 4 bases and J 6 bases; nucleotides not matched to a gene: 9. Germline V gene lookup returns CDR1 SGHRS and CDR2 YFSETQ.

This clonotype was observed many times. V and J are TRBV7-2 and TRBJ2-5, with 8 bases identical to TRBD2. Germline values: CDR1 SGHTA, CDR2 FQGNSA. This CDR3 has 15 residues. Unmatched junction bases numbered 11, after V lost 7 bases and J lost 4 bases. The CDR3 coding sequence is TGTGCCAGCAATCCTCGAGCGGGGGCATCAGAGACCCAGTACTTC. It codes for CASNPRAGASETQYF.

The chain couples TRBV28 to TRBJ1-2; tentative D call: TRBD1 (5 bases). This CDR3 has 13 residues. The V end was cut by 6 bases, the J end by 8 bases, with 16 bases between. CDR1 is MDHEN and CDR2 is SYDVKM in the germline V gene. In DNA, the CDR3 is TGTGCCAGCAGGCCCGGGACCGCCGGGGGCTACACCTTC. Translated, it gives CASRPGTAGGYTF.